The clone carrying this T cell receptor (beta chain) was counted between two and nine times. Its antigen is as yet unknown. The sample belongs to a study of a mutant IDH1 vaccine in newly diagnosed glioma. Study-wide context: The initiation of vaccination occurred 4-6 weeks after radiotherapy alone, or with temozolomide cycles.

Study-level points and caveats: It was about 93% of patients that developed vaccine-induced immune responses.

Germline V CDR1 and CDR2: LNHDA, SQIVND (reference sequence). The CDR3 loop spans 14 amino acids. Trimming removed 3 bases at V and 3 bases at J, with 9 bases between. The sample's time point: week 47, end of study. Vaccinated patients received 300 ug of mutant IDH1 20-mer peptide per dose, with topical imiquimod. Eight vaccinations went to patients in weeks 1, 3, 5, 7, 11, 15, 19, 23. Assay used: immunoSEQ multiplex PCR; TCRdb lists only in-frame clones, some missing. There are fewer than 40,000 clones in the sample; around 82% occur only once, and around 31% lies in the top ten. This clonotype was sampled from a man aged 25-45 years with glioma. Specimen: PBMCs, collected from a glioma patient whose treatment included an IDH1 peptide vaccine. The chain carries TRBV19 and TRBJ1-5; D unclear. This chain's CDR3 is CASSIQDYNQPQHF. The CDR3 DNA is TGTGCCAGTAGTATTCAGGACTACAATCAGCCCCAGCATTTT.